This record looks at one T cell receptor (beta chain) sequence and its context. This could be a read error, since a much larger clone is one nucleotide away. These data come from a study of identical twins. MiXCR was run by TCRdb on the 5' RACE reads, yielding one entry per CDR3 protein. Here the sample spans 600,000 to 800,000 distinct CDR3 sequences, around 20% being singletons. This sample was also put to use in a study of T cells expressing NK-cell markers. That source reports: A handful of donors likewise had their CD3+CD56-NKG2C+ fraction led by these clonotypes.

The sample taken for sequencing was PBMCs. The sequence was collected from a woman aged 18-29 years in good health.

The chain's CDR3 is CAISDRTFSSGELIF. In DNA, the CDR3 is TGTGCCATCAGTGATCGGACCTTCTCTTCCGGGGAGCTGATTTTT. The chain carries TRBV10-3 and TRBJ2-2, with D maybe TRBD2 (5 bases). Germline CDR1 and CDR2: ENHRY and SYGVKD. The length of the CDR3 is 15 residues.